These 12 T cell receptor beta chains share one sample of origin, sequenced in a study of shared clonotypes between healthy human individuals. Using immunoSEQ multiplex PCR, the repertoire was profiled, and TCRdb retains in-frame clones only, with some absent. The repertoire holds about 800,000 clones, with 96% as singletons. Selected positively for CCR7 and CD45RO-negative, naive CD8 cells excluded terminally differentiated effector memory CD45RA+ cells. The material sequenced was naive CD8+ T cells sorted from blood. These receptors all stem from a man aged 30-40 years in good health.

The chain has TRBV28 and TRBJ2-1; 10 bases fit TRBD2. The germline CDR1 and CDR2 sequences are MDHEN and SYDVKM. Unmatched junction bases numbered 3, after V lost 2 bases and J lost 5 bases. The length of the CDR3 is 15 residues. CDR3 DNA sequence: TGTGCCAGCAGTTTACTAGCGGGGGTAAACAATGAGCAGTTCTTC. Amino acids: CASSLLAGVNNEQFF.

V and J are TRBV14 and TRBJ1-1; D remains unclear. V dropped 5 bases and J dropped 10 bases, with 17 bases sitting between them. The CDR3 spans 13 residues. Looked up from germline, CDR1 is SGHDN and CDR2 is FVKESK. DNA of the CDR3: TGTGCCAGCAGCATACTCGAGGGCATCAGAGCTTTCTTT. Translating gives CASSILEGIRAFF. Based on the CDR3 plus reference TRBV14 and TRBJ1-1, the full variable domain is EAGVTQFPSHSVIEKGQTVTLRCDPISGHDNLYWYRRVMGKEIKFLLHFVKESKQDESGMPNNRFLAERTGGTYSTLKVQPAELEDSGVYFCASSILEGIRAFFGQGTRLTVV.

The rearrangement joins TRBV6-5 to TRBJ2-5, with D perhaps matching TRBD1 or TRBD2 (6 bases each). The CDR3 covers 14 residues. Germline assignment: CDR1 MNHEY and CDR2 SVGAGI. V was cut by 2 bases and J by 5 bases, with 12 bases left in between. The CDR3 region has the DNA TGTGCCAGCAGTTACGACGGGGGCGCGGAGACCCAGTACTTC. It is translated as CASSYDGGAETQYF.

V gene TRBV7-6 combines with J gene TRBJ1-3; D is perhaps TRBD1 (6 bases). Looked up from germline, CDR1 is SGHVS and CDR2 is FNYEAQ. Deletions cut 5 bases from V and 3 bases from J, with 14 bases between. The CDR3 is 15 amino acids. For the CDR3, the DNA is TGTGCCAGCAGCGATAGAGTGGACAGTGGAAACACCATATATTTT. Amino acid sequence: CASSDRVDSGNTIYF.

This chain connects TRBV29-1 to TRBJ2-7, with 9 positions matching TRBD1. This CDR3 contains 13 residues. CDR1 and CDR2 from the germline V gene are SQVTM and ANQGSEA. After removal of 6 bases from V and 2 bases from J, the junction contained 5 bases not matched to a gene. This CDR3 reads CSVITGGAYEQYF. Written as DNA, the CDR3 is TGCAGCGTCATAACAGGGGGCGCCTACGAGCAGTACTTC.

CDR3 sequence reads: CASSLLAESYGYTF. The CDR3 region has the DNA TGTGCCAGCAGCTTACTGGCGGAGAGCTATGGCTACACCTTC. This chain links TRBV11-2 with TRBJ1-2; D unclear. V was cut by 2 bases and J by 4 bases, with 11 bases left in between. The CDR3 is 14 residues long. The germline V gene encodes CDR1 SGHAT and CDR2 FQNNGV.

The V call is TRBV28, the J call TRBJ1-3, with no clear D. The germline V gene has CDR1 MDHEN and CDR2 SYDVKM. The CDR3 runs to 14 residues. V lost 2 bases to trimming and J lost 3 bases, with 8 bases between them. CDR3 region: CASSLRGIGNTIYF. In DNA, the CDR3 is TGTGCCAGCAGTTTAAGAGGTATTGGAAACACCATATATTTT.

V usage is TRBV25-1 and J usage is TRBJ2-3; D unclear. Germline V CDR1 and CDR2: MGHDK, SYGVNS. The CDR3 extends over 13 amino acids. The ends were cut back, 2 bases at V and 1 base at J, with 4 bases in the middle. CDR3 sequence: CASSELGTDTQYF. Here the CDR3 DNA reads TGTGCCAGCAGTGAACTAGGCACAGATACGCAGTATTTT.

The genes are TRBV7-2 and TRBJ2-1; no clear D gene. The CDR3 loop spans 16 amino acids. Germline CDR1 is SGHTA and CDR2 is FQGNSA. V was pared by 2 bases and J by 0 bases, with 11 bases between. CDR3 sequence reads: CASSLSQWSSYNEQFF. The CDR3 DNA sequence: TGTGCCAGCAGCTTATCTCAGTGGAGCTCCTACAATGAGCAGTTCTTC.

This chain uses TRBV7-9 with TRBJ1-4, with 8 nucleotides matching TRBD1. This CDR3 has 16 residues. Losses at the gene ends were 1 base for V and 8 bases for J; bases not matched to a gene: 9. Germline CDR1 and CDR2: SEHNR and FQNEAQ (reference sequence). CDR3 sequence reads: CASSLDPGTGWEKLFF. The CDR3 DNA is TGTGCCAGCAGCTTAGACCCCGGGACAGGTTGGGAAAAACTGTTTTTT.

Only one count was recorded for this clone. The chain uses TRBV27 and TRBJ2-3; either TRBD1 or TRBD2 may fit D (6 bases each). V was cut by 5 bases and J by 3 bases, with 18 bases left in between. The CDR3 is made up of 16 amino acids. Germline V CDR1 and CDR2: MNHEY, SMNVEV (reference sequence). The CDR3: CASSLLGRGGTDTQYF. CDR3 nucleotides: TGTGCCAGCAGTCTCCTCGGGAGAGGGGGGACAGATACGCAGTATTTT.

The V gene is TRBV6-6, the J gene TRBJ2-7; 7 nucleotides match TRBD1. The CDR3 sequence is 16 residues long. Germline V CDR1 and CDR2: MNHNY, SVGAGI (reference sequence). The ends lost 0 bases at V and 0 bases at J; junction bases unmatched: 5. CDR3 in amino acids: CASSYSAAGGSYEQYF. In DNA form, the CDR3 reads TGTGCCAGCAGTTACTCCGCAGCAGGGGGCTCCTACGAGCAGTACTTC.